The 30 T cell receptor beta chains below all came from one sample that was sequenced in a study of spatial heterogeneity in lung cancer. TCRdb re-called the 5' RACE reads with MiXCR, one entry per CDR3 protein. The top ten clones hold roughly 5% of a sample with some 25,000 distinct CDR3 sequences, 4.7% of them seen once. Time point given: sample taken at primary tumor resection. Unsorted whole RNA samples from tumor, nontumor lung or frozen PBMC were sequenced. The sample consisted of PBMCs, taken at surgery. The source of these receptors is a male donor with early-stage non-small cell lung cancer.

This clonotype was counted many times. This chain links TRBV6-2 or TRBV6-3 with TRBJ1-5; D gene uncertain. Trimming took 0 bases from V and 4 from J, leaving 16 bases between them. CDR1 is MNHEY and CDR2 is SVGEGT in the germline V gene. The length of the CDR3 is 17 residues. The CDR3 sequence: CASSYSNHGLGNQPQHF. The CDR3 nucleotides are TGTGCCAGCAGTTACTCCAACCATGGGCTAGGGAATCAGCCCCAGCATTTT.

This clonotype was seen at least ten times. The chain joins TRBV7-2 to TRBJ1-1; possible D gene TRBD1, 5 bases. Trimming took off 11 bases at V and 4 bases at J, with 17 bases between the two ends. The CDR3 sequence is 13 residues long. Germline V gene lookup returns CDR1 SGHTA and CDR2 FQGNSA. The CDR3 sequence is CASIRGAGTEAFF. The CDR3 DNA sequence: TGTGCCTCAATACGGGGCGCTGGCACTGAAGCTTTCTTT.

This clonotype was detected many times. The chain joins TRBV4-2 to TRBJ1-3; D may be TRBD1 (6 bases). Germline V gene lookup returns CDR1 LGHNA and CDR2 YNFKEQ. The V end was cut by 0 bases, the J end by 0 bases, with 6 bases between. This CDR3 is built from 15 residues. The CDR3 nucleotides are TGTGCCAGCAGCCAAGAAGGGGGCTCTGGAAACACCATATATTTT. It is translated as CASSQEGGSGNTIYF.

This clonotype was observed many times. V gene TRBV14 combines with J gene TRBJ1-4; D is unresolved. Germline V lookup: CDR1 SGHDN, CDR2 FVKESK. This CDR3 is built from 16 residues. Between the trimmed V and J ends, which lost 4 bases and 3 bases, there was a span of 15 bases. The CDR3 region is CASSLQIPGPNEKLFF. CDR3 bases: TGTGCCAGCAGCCTGCAAATTCCGGGTCCTAATGAAAAACTGTTTTTT.

The chain has TRBV28 and TRBJ2-1, with a weak D call TRBD2 (6 bases). CDR1 and CDR2 from the germline V gene are MDHEN and SYDVKM. V was shortened by 3 bases and J by 7 bases, with 13 bases between the two germline ends. This CDR3 contains 14 residues. The DNA for the CDR3 is TGTGCCAGCAGTTTGGGGCTAGCGTCGAATGAGCAGTTCTTC. The encoded protein is CASSLGLASNEQFF.

This clonotype was detected many times. One end of the junction is discordant with germline, which a read error may explain. The rearrangement uses TRBV12-5 and TRBJ1-1; D not resolved. Per the germline V gene, CDR1 is LGHNT and CDR2 is FRNRAP. This CDR3 is 12 amino acids long. CDR3 protein: CASCFGFEEAFF. The CDR3 DNA reads as TGTGCTAGTTGTTTCGGGTTTGAAGAAGCTTTCTTT. The complete variable domain, with remaining parts taken from reference TRBV12-5 and TRBJ1-1, reads DARVTQTPRHKVTEMGQEVTMRCQPILGHNTVFWYRQTMMQGLELLAYFRNRAPLDDSGMPKDRFSAEMPDATLATLKIQPSEPRDSAVYFCASCFGFEEAFFGQGTRLTVV.

This clonotype was picked up many times. The chain combines TRBV6-2 or TRBV6-3 with TRBJ1-2; TRBD1 aligns across 7 bases. The V segment lost 5 bases and the J segment 7 bases; nucleotides outside the gene matches: 16. This CDR3 region has 16 residues. Germline assignment: CDR1 MNHEY and CDR2 SVGEGT. Here the CDR3 reads CASSRFRDSHPSGYTF. For the CDR3, the DNA is TGTGCCAGCAGTCGATTCCGGGACAGCCACCCTAGTGGCTACACCTTC.

This clonotype was recorded at least ten times. This chain joins TRBV11-2 and TRBJ2-7; either TRBD1 or TRBD2 may fit D (7 bases each). This CDR3 is 14 amino acids long. The germline V gene encodes CDR1 SGHAT and CDR2 FQNNGV. Trimming left V 5 bases short and J 2 bases short, with 13 bases between. This CDR3 is CASSRRGGTYEQYF. For the CDR3, the DNA is TGTGCCAGCAGCCGCAGGGGGGGCACCTACGAGCAGTACTTC.

This clonotype was picked up many times. V gene TRBV12-3 or TRBV12-4 combines with J gene TRBJ1-2; 7 nucleotides line up with TRBD1. The V gene end was trimmed by 3 bases and the J gene end by 8 bases; junction bases not matched to a gene: 6. The CDR3 length is 13 residues. The chain's CDR3 is CASSLTGQYGYTF. Here the CDR3 DNA reads TGTGCCAGCAGTTTGACAGGGCAATACGGCTACACCTTC.

This clonotype was counted ten times or more. The V and J genes are TRBV2 and TRBJ1-2; D call uncertain. The V gene lost 6 bases and the J gene lost 8 bases, with 10 bases spanning the gap. CDR3 size: 11 residues. Looked up from germline, CDR1 is SNHLY and CDR2 is FYNNEI. CDR3 sequence (DNA): TGTGCCAGCAGGGAGGGAGCGGGCTACACCTTC. As protein: CASREGAGYTF.

This clonotype was found many times. The V and J genes are TRBV6-1 and TRBJ1-5, with no clear D. The germline V and J ends were trimmed by 2 bases and 6 bases, with 8 bases remaining between them. CDR1 MNHNS and CDR2 SASEGT come from the germline V gene. The CDR3 runs 13 residues. The DNA of the CDR3 is TGTGCCAGCAGTGAACGGGCTCTTCAGCCCCAGCATTTT. Translated, it gives CASSERALQPQHF.

This clonotype was counted a few times. The genes are TRBV6-5 and TRBJ1-4; D is ambiguous. This CDR3 has 15 residues. Between the trimmed V and J ends, which lost 2 bases and 7 bases, there was a span of 14 bases. Germline loops: CDR1 MNHEY, CDR2 SVGAGI. CDR3 nucleotides: TGTGCCAGCAGTTACGGAGGAACCGCGGGTGAAAAACTGTTTTTT. Protein product: CASSYGGTAGEKLFF.

This clonotype was seen ten or more times. The chain combines TRBV15 with TRBJ2-1; 7 nucleotides align to TRBD2. The CDR3 extends over 16 amino acids. The ends lost 0 bases at V and 4 bases at J; junction bases unmatched: 6. Germline values: CDR1 LNHNV, CDR2 YYDKDF (reference sequence). The CDR3 DNA follows: TGTGCCACCAGCAGAGAATTAGCGGGCATGTACAATGAGCAGTTCTTC. Translated: CATSRELAGMYNEQFF. The full variable domain, with the rest looked up from reference TRBV15 and TRBJ2-1, is DAMVIQNPRYQVTQFGKPVTLSCSQTLNHNVMYWYQQKSSQAPKLLFHYYDKDFNNEADTPDNFQSRRPNTSFCFLDIRSPGLGDTAMYLCATSRELAGMYNEQFFGPGTRLTVL.

This clonotype was recorded a few times. The V gene is TRBV19, the J gene TRBJ1-5; 7 nucleotides agree with TRBD1. The CDR3 runs to 16 residues. The germline CDR1 and CDR2 sequences are LNHDA and SQIVND (reference sequence). V lost 3 bases and J lost 2; bases outside the gene matches: 7. CDR3 in DNA: TGTGCCAGTAGTATCTCGCGAGGACAGGGCAATCAGCCCCAGCATTTT. Amino acids: CASSISRGQGNQPQHF. The variable domain in full, completed from reference TRBV19 and TRBJ1-5, reads DGGITQSPKYLFRKEGQNVTLSCEQNLNHDAMYWYRQDPGQGLRLIYYSQIVNDFQKGDIAEGYSVSREKKESFPLTVTSAQKNPTAFYLCASSISRGQGNQPQHFGDGTRLSIL.

This clonotype has only a few counts. In DNA form, the CDR3 reads TGTGCCAGCTCACCACCGAGGGAAGGCAAGTACGAGCAGTACTTC. This encodes CASSPPREGKYEQYF. The gene calls are TRBV18 and TRBJ2-7, with a weak D call TRBD2 (5 bases). The length of the CDR3 is 15 residues. Germline assignment: CDR1 KGHSH and CDR2 LQKENI. V was shortened by 0 bases and J by 4 bases, with 13 bases between the two germline ends. Drawing the rest from reference TRBV18 and TRBJ2-7, the complete variable domain is NAGVMQNPRHLVRRRGQEARLRCSPMKGHSHVYWYRQLPEEGLKFMVYLQKENIIDESGMPKERFSAEFPKEGPSILRIQQVVRGDSAAYFCASSPPREGKYEQYFGPGTRLTVT.

In this sample, this clonotype turned up many times. The chain uses TRBV6-2 or TRBV6-3 and TRBJ1-6; the D gene is possibly TRBD1 (5 bases). The V and J ends lost 1 base and 0 bases respectively, with 10 bases between them. The CDR3 is made up of 17 amino acids. Germline V gene lookup returns CDR1 MNHEY and CDR2 SVGEGT. The CDR3 here is CASSYFGGVSYNSPLHF. In nucleotides, the CDR3 is TGTGCCAGCAGTTACTTCGGGGGTGTCTCCTATAATTCACCCCTCCACTTT.

This clonotype was found many times. The rearrangement joins TRBV12-3 or TRBV12-4 to TRBJ2-7; D perhaps matches TRBD2 (5 bases). Trimming took 4 bases from V and 3 from J, leaving 7 bases between them. This CDR3 is built from 12 residues. The CDR3 DNA reads as TGTGCCAGCAGTTCGAGCGGCTACGAGCAGTACTTC. Its protein is CASSSSGYEQYF.

Concerning this clonotype itself: A much larger clone lies one base from this, so it may be a read error. This CDR3 is missing its conserved last phenylalanine or tryptophan, likely due to a read error. The chain employs TRBV18 and TRBJ2-3; 8 positions match TRBD2. The length of the CDR3 is 16 residues. Germline values: CDR1 KGHSH, CDR2 LQKENI. The J segment lost 0 bases and the V segment lost 3 bases, leaving 5 bases of the junction unmatched. CDR3 in amino acids: CASSPSGTSSTDTQYS. The CDR3, as DNA: TGTGCCAGCTCACCCTCCGGGACTAGTAGCACAGATACGCAGTATTCT.

V is TRBV6-2 or TRBV6-3 and J is TRBJ2-1, with D uncertain. The CDR3 covers 13 residues. V was cut by 6 bases and J by 6 bases, with 12 bases left in between. In germline, CDR1 is MNHEY, CDR2 SVGEGT. In nucleotides, the CDR3 is TGTGCCAGCAGCCTCGCTCTCCGCAATGAGCAGTTCTTC. It encodes CASSLALRNEQFF.

In its sample, this clonotype was seen many times. The chain carries TRBV11-2 and TRBJ2-2, with 9 bases fitting TRBD1. Trimming took 5 bases from V and 7 from J; bases not matched to a gene: 11. The germline CDR1 and CDR2 sequences are SGHAT and FQNNGV. This CDR3 comprises 16 residues. This CDR3 is CASSGRTGVLGGELFF. CDR3 sequence (DNA): TGTGCCAGCAGCGGGAGGACAGGGGTACTCGGCGGGGAGCTGTTTTTT.

This clonotype was seen ten or more times. This CDR3 is CASSLSSYEQYF. The CDR3 DNA is TGTGCCAGCAGCTTAAGCTCCTACGAGCAGTACTTC. This chain uses TRBV11-2 with TRBJ2-7; D is uncertain. Trimming left V 2 bases short and J 0 bases short, with 2 bases between. The CDR3 spans 12 residues. Germline V gene data show CDR1 as SGHAT and CDR2 as FQNNGV.

This clonotype has just a few counts. V is TRBV4-2 and J is TRBJ1-6; D ambiguous. CDR3 size: 21 residues. CDR1 is LGHNA, CDR2 YNFKEQ, per germline. The V end lost 1 base, the J end lost 0 bases, and 22 bases lay between the germline ends. The CDR3 sequence: CASSQVAQTADLSSYNSPLHF. CDR3 nucleotide sequence: TGTGCCAGCAGCCAAGTAGCGCAGACTGCAGATCTCAGCTCCTATAATTCACCCCTCCACTTT.

This clonotype was picked up many times. The V call is TRBV27, the J call TRBJ2-7; TRBD2 agrees at 14 bases. From germline, CDR1 is MNHEY and CDR2 SMNVEV (reference sequence). The CDR3 is 15 amino acids. The ends lost 6 bases at V and 10 bases at J; junction bases unmatched: 11. Here the CDR3 DNA reads TGTGCCAGCAGCCCTGCCGGGACTAGCGGGAGATACCAGTACTTC. Translating it yields CASSPAGTSGRYQYF.

The table lists this clonotype with many counts. The chain uses TRBV6-2 or TRBV6-3 and TRBJ1-5, with D tentatively TRBD1 (6 bases). Germline CDR1 and CDR2: MNHEY and SVGEGT. This CDR3 has 17 residues. V lost 2 bases and J 0 bases, leaving 14 bases between the germline ends. CDR3 nucleotides: TGTGCCAGCAGTTACCCAGGGGCGGGGTATAGCAATCAGCCCCAGCATTTT. The encoded protein is CASSYPGAGYSNQPQHF.

This clonotype was recorded many times. The chain employs TRBV20-1 and TRBJ2-7; 11 bases match TRBD1. V was clipped by 3 bases and J by 4 bases; unmatched bases: 2. The CDR3 length is 13 residues. Germline-derived CDR1 and CDR2 are DFQATT and SNEGSKA (reference sequence). Here the CDR3 reads CSARGQGVYEQYF. The CDR3, as DNA: TGCAGTGCTAGGGGACAGGGGGTTTACGAGCAGTACTTC.

In its sample, this clonotype was seen many times. The J gene is TRBJ2-1, the V gene TRBV29-1; TRBD2 matches at 13 bases. Trimming cost V 4 bases and J 6 bases; bases outside gene matches: 6. Looked up from germline, CDR1 is SQVTM and CDR2 is ANQGSEA. This CDR3 comprises 15 residues. The CDR3, as DNA: TGCAGCGTTGGGGTACTAGCGGGAGGGGTCAATGAGCAGTTCTTC. This codes for CSVGVLAGGVNEQFF.

In its sample, this clonotype was seen a few times. V is TRBV12-5 and J is TRBJ2-3; 7 bases map to TRBD2. V trimming: 2 bases; J trimming: 4 bases; junction bases outside the gene matches: 6. The CDR3 is made up of 15 amino acids. CDR1 and CDR2 from the germline V gene are LGHNT and FRNRAP. CDR3 DNA sequence: TGTGCTAGTGGTTTGAGCGGGGTAGGTGCAGATACGCAGTATTTT. Protein: CASGLSGVGADTQYF.

In its sample, this clonotype was seen many times. The gene calls are TRBV2 and TRBJ2-3; 9 bases fit TRBD2. The germline gives CDR1 SNHLY, CDR2 FYNNEI. With V trimmed by 7 bases and J by 2 bases, 4 bases remained unmatched. This CDR3 is 14 amino acids long. CDR3 amino acids: CASNERGATDTQYF. The DNA for the CDR3 is TGTGCCAGCAACGAGCGGGGGGCCACAGATACGCAGTATTTT. The full variable domain, completed using reference TRBV2 and TRBJ2-3, is EPEVTQTPSHQVTQMGQEVILRCVPISNHLYFYWYRQILGQKVEFLVSFYNNEISEKSEIFDDQFSVERPDGSNFTLKIRSTKLEDSAMYFCASNERGATDTQYFGPGTRLTVL.

This clonotype was observed at least ten times. V usage is TRBV7-2 and J usage is TRBJ2-1, with D uncertain. This CDR3 is built from 12 residues. The germline V and J ends were trimmed by 3 bases and 4 bases, with 4 bases remaining between them. Germline CDR1 and CDR2: SGHTA and FQGNSA. CDR3 in DNA: TGTGCCAGCAGCTTGGCATACAATGAGCAGTTCTTC. It yields the protein CASSLAYNEQFF.

This clonotype was detected ten times or more. The J gene is TRBJ2-7, the V gene TRBV29-1, with TRBD1 matching over 8 bases. Trimming took 4 bases from V and 6 from J; bases not matched to a gene: 2. CDR1 and CDR2 (germline): SQVTM, ANQGSEA. This CDR3 comprises 11 residues. In DNA, the CDR3 is TGCAGCGTTGCAGGGGGCGGCGAGCAGTACTTC. Amino acids: CSVAGGGEQYF.